The T cell receptor (beta chain) described here comes from a study of beta chain features in type 1 diabetes. A note on this clone: Its specificity is unknown.

There are 14 residues in the CDR3. Germline CDR1 is SGHRS and CDR2 is YFSETQ. V shed 0 bases, J shed 6 bases, and the junction held 1 base outside the gene matches. The study, taken as a whole, reports: Researchers report that Type 1 diabetes patients had moderately but significantly shorter TCRB CDR3s across all four CD4+ subsets. More deletions and fewer insertions at VDJ junctions were found in patients with type 1 diabetes. Patients' naive, central memory and Treg TCRB repertoires seemed closer to one another than those of healthy donors. The study notes PCR might favor shorter templates equally in patients and controls.

The study reverse transcribed the entire isolated RNA, so it sequenced expressed TCRB transcripts. Produced via immunoSEQ multiplex PCR; TCRdb's table is partial and in-frame only. This table holds fewer than 350,000 clones, about 15% found once. CD4+ naive, central memory, regulatory and stem cell-like memory subsets were isolated by sorting on CD45RO/CCR7/CD25/CD127/CD95/CD27. J is TRBJ2-1 and V is TRBV5-1; TRBD1 agrees at 9 bases. The TCR sequence derives from a man aged 18 to 35 with type 1 diabetes. Sequencing input: naive CD4+ T cells from blood. This CDR3 reads CASSLATGGNEQFF. In DNA, the CDR3 is TGCGCCAGCAGCTTGGCGACAGGGGGCAATGAGCAGTTCTTC.